The present T cell receptor beta chain was sequenced within a study of shared clonotypes between healthy human individuals. With 6 bases removed from V and 8 bases from J, the gap between germline ends came to 10 bases. In germline, CDR1 is SNHLY, CDR2 FYNNEI. This CDR3 contains 12 residues. In the original analysis: ImmunoSEQ supplied junction-only sequences lacking quality scores, so filtering was different. Profiling relied on immunoSEQ multiplex PCR, and the TCRdb table lists in-frame clones only, not all of them. That table furnishes V, J and clone size, whereas the DNA furnished D and trimming. The sample lists a few hundred thousand clones, 97% seen once, with 0.045% to 0.06% in the top ten.

V is TRBV2 and J is TRBJ1-4, with D tentatively TRBD1 (6 bases). The sample comprised naive CD4+ T cells sorted from blood. Specified subset: CD45RA+ positively selected. This TCR was recovered from a woman younger than 45 in good health. The CDR3 reads CASRVGGEKLFF. CDR3 coding DNA: TGTGCCAGCAGGGTAGGGGGAGAAAAACTGTTTTTT.